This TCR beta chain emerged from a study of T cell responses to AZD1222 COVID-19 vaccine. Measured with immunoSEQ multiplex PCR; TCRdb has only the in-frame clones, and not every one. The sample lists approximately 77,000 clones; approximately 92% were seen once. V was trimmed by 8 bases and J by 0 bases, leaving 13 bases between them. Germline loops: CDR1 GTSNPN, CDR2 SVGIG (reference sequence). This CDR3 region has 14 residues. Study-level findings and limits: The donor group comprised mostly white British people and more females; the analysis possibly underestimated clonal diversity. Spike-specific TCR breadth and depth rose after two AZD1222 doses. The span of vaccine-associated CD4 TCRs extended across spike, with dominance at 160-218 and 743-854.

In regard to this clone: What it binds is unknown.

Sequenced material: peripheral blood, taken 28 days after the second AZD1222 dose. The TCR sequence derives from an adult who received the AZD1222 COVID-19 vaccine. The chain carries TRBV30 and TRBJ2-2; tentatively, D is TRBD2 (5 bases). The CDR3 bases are TGTGCCCATCGGAGGACTGCGAACACCGGGGAGCTGTTTTTT. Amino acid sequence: CAHRRTANTGELFF.